What follows describes a single TCR beta chain. This CDR3 region has 15 residues. Between the trimmed V and J ends, which lost 4 bases and 1 base, there was a span of 14 bases. The germline V gene has CDR1 SGHRS and CDR2 YFSETQ. Each sample provided at least 6 micrograms of extracted total RNA. The source of the sample is a study of blood T cells in healthy people across ages. A second PCR, run for about 7 to 11 cycles, used a sample-barcoded 5' primer plus a J-beta primer mix. A template-switch adaptor containing 12 random nucleotides labeled each cDNA molecule. MiXCR, run by TCRdb on the 5' RACE reads, gives a single entry per CDR3 protein. The profile shows hundreds of thousands of distinct CDR3 sequences, under 30% of them singletons.

The rearrangement uses TRBV5-1 and TRBJ1-1; possible D gene TRBD1, 5 bases. This TCR was recovered from a woman older than 75 in good health. Sequences were obtained from blood. This chain's CDR3 is CASSAARGPNTEAFF. CDR3 bases: TGCGCCAGCAGCGCCGCCCGGGGCCCGAACACTGAAGCTTTCTTT. Supplemented by reference TRBV5-1 and TRBJ1-1, the full variable domain reads KAGVTQTPRYLIKTRGQQVTLSCSPISGHRSVSWYQQTPGQGLQFLFEYFSETQRNKGNFPGRFSGRQFSNSRSEMNVSTLELGDSALYLCASSAARGPNTEAFFGQGTRLTVV.